The next 22 T cell receptor beta chains were all read from a single sample in a study of siplizumab effects on memory and regulatory T cells. Profiling relied on immunoSEQ multiplex PCR, and the TCRdb table lists in-frame clones only, not all of them. The sample has roughly 120,000 clones, approximately 94% seen once. Sequencing was performed on non-Treg CD4+ T cells sorted from blood. These TCRs come from a human donor in good health.

In this sample, this clone turned up once. The J gene is TRBJ1-4, the V gene TRBV7-9; tentative D call: TRBD1 (5 bases). This CDR3 contains 14 residues. V shed 1 base and J shed 7 bases, with 10 bases lying between them. Germline CDR1 SEHNR, CDR2 FQNEAQ (reference sequence). For the CDR3, the DNA is TGTGCCAGCAGCTTAGGGGGGTACAGTGAAAAACTGTTTTTT. It specifies CASSLGGYSEKLFF.

The V call is TRBV7-9, the J call TRBJ2-1; no clear D. The CDR3 consists of 11 residues. Germline V gene sequence: CDR1 SEHNR, CDR2 FQNEAQ (reference sequence). Trimming removed 2 bases at V and 5 bases at J, with 1 base between. The CDR3 is CASSLNNEQFF. The DNA for the CDR3 is TGTGCCAGCAGCTTAAACAATGAGCAGTTCTTC.

V usage is TRBV18 and J usage is TRBJ2-7; D may be TRBD2 (5 bases). The CDR3 is 12 amino acids. The V and J ends lost 2 bases and 3 bases respectively, with 5 bases between them. The V gene's germline CDR1 is KGHSH and CDR2 LQKENI. The CDR3 region is CASSPGSYEQYF. Here the CDR3 DNA reads TGTGCCAGCTCACCAGGGAGCTACGAGCAGTACTTC.

CDR3 bases: TGTGCCAGCAGAGCCGGACTAGCGGGGAAGTACAATGAGCAGTTCTTC. Translation gives CASRAGLAGKYNEQFF. The V and J genes are TRBV7-8 and TRBJ2-1, with TRBD2 matching 12 bases. This CDR3 contains 16 residues. Germline V CDR1 and CDR2: SGHVS, FQNEAQ. V dropped 6 bases and J dropped 4; count of bases not matched to a gene: 7.

The sample holds one count of this clone. This chain connects TRBV5-6 to TRBJ1-2, with TRBD1 matching over 7 bases. Germline CDR1 is SGHDT and CDR2 is YYEEEE. V trimming: 4 bases; J trimming: 4 bases; junction bases outside the gene matches: 13. The CDR3 has 16 residues. DNA for the CDR3: TGTGCCAGCAGCCACCGTAGGACAGGCACCTTCTATGGCTACACCTTC. Translated, it gives CASSHRRTGTFYGYTF.

The V gene is TRBV7-9, the J gene TRBJ1-2, with 7 bases fitting TRBD1. The CDR3 has 13 amino acids. CDR1 SEHNR and CDR2 FQNEAQ come from the germline V gene (reference sequence). J lost 3 bases, V lost 11 bases, and 9 bases had no gene match. CDR3 region: CAWLDREDYGYTF. The CDR3 bases are TGTGCCTGGCTTGACAGGGAGGACTATGGCTACACCTTC.

This CDR3 reads CASRGQDYGYTF. DNA of the CDR3: TGTGCCAGCAGGGGACAGGACTATGGCTACACCTTC. The chain couples TRBV6-5 to TRBJ1-2, with 8 bases aligning to TRBD1. Germline V CDR1 and CDR2: MNHEY, SVGAGI. The CDR3 covers 12 residues. The V segment lost 6 bases and the J segment 3 bases; nucleotides outside the gene matches: 0.

J is TRBJ1-5 and V is TRBV7-2; D is unresolved. Germline assignment: CDR1 SGHTA and CDR2 FQGNSA. Trimming removed 1 base from V and 6 bases from J, with 7 bases in between. This CDR3 is built from 13 residues. The CDR3 nucleotides read TGTGCCAGCAGCTTAGATTTTACTCAGCCCCAGCATTTT. Its protein product is CASSLDFTQPQHF.

The V and J genes are TRBV2 and TRBJ1-2; D not certain. This CDR3 contains 12 residues. Germline V gene sequence: CDR1 SNHLY, CDR2 FYNNEI. Trimming cost V 2 bases and J 7 bases, with 8 bases left between them. The CDR3 protein is CASSETRSGYTF. In DNA, the CDR3 is TGTGCCAGCAGTGAAACAAGGTCTGGCTACACCTTC.

CDR3 sequence (DNA): TGCGCCAGCAGCTTAGACAGCAACAACATTCAGTACTTC. Its protein is CASSLDSNNIQYF. The chain couples TRBV5-1 to TRBJ2-4; weak D call: TRBD1 (5 bases). V was shortened by 2 bases and J by 7 bases, with 10 bases between the two germline ends. The CDR3 loop spans 13 amino acids. Germline V gives CDR1 SGHRS, CDR2 YFSETQ.

This chain joins TRBV14 and TRBJ2-4, with D possibly being TRBD2 (6 bases). There are 17 residues in the CDR3. The V gene lost 3 bases and the J gene lost 0 bases, with 15 bases spanning the gap. CDR1 and CDR2 (germline): SGHDN, FVKESK. This CDR3 is CASSHPAGGLAKNIQYF. The CDR3 region has the DNA TGTGCCAGCAGCCACCCCGCTGGGGGGTTAGCCAAAAACATTCAGTACTTC.

V is TRBV7-2 and J is TRBJ1-3, with no clear D. The CDR3 covers 16 residues. With 1 base removed from V and 0 bases from J, the gap between germline ends came to 10 bases. CDR1 is SGHTA and CDR2 is FQGNSA in the germline V gene. CDR3 nucleotides: TGTGCCAGCAGCTTAGAGGCGATCAGCTCTGGAAACACCATATATTTT. This codes for CASSLEAISSGNTIYF.

The J gene is TRBJ1-2, the V gene TRBV6-5; D unresolved. The CDR3 consists of 13 residues. Per the germline V gene, CDR1 is MNHEY and CDR2 is SVGAGI. V lost 2 bases, J lost 4 bases, and 8 bases lay in between. The CDR3 loop is CASSYGNPYGYTF. The CDR3 nucleotides are TGTGCCAGCAGTTACGGCAACCCCTATGGCTACACCTTC.

The V call is TRBV4-2, the J call TRBJ2-7; weak D call: TRBD1 (6 bases). The CDR3 has 16 residues. In germline, CDR1 is LGHNA, CDR2 YNFKEQ. V lost 1 base and J 2 bases, leaving 15 bases between the germline ends. CDR3: CASSQVRDTETYEQYF. The CDR3 DNA reads as TGTGCCAGCAGCCAAGTCCGGGACACTGAAACCTACGAGCAGTACTTC.

The chain recombines TRBV7-2 with TRBJ2-4, with TRBD2 matching 7 bases. CDR1 and CDR2 (germline): SGHTA, FQGNSA. Unmatched junction bases numbered 3, after V lost 3 bases and J lost 4 bases. The CDR3 length is 14 residues. The CDR3 sequence: CASSLTGGKNIQYF. As DNA, the CDR3 is TGTGCCAGCAGCTTGACGGGGGGTAAAAACATTCAGTACTTC.

This clone was observed a single time. This chain links TRBV7-2 with TRBJ2-2, with 13 bases that match TRBD2. The V and J ends lost 5 bases and 1 base, in that order; junction bases with no gene match: 4. The CDR3 spans 17 residues. From germline, CDR1 is SGHTA and CDR2 FQGNSA. The CDR3 bases are TGTGCCAGCAGCCCCGGGACTAGCGGGAAGAACACCGGGGAGCTGTTTTTT. It codes for CASSPGTSGKNTGELFF.

The chain links TRBV6-1 to TRBJ1-3; 9 bases match TRBD1. The CDR3 runs 15 residues. The germline gives CDR1 MNHNS, CDR2 SASEGT. The V segment lost 7 bases and the J segment 3 bases; nucleotides outside the gene matches: 7. CDR3 sequence (DNA): TGTGCCAGCAAAAGACAGGGGGGAGGTGGAAACACCATATATTTT. Translated: CASKRQGGGGNTIYF.

J is TRBJ2-1 and V is TRBV30; TRBD2 agrees at 11 bases. With 8 bases clipped from V and 3 bases from J, the junction kept 0 bases outside the gene matches. The CDR3 length is 12 residues. The germline gives CDR1 GTSNPN, CDR2 SVGIG (reference sequence). CDR3 sequence reads: CAGTSGYNEQFF. The CDR3 DNA reads TGTGCCGGGACTAGCGGCTACAATGAGCAGTTCTTC.

V usage is TRBV6-1 and J usage is TRBJ1-1; TRBD1 aligns across 8 bases. The CDR3 sequence is 15 residues long. V dropped 10 bases and J dropped 2; count of bases not matched to a gene: 12. Germline loops: CDR1 MNHNS, CDR2 SASEGT. The CDR3 DNA reads TGTGCCACCACCTCAGGGGGCTCCCCCAACACTGAAGCTTTCTTT. Encoded protein: CATTSGGSPNTEAFF.

V usage is TRBV11-1 and J usage is TRBJ2-5, with TRBD2 matching 8 bases. Germline trimming cut 4 bases from V and 2 bases from J; bases unmatched to any gene: 9. The CDR3 spans 16 residues. The V gene's germline CDR1 is SGHAT and CDR2 FQDESV (reference sequence). CDR3 in amino acids: CASSWGSVAGQETQYF. The CDR3 region has the DNA TGTGCCAGCAGCTGGGGTTCGGTAGCGGGACAAGAGACCCAGTACTTC.

The rearrangement joins TRBV6-5 to TRBJ2-5; D possibly corresponds to TRBD2 (6 bases). This CDR3 comprises 16 residues. Germline V gene data show CDR1 as MNHEY and CDR2 as SVGAGI. Trimming took off 4 bases at V and 2 bases at J, with 17 bases between the two ends. The DNA of the CDR3 is TGTGCCAGCAGTTTTAATCCGCCGGGGACTCAAGAGACCCAGTACTTC. Translating gives CASSFNPPGTQETQYF.

V usage is TRBV5-4 and J usage is TRBJ2-6, with 9 bases matching TRBD1. The germline CDR1 and CDR2 sequences are SGHNT and YYREEE (reference sequence). The CDR3 extends over 14 amino acids. The junction had 3 bases not matched to a gene; V was cut back by 0 bases and J by 11 bases. CDR3 loop: CASSLVGQGHVLTF. In nucleotides, the CDR3 is TGTGCCAGCAGCTTGGTGGGACAGGGTCACGTCCTGACTTTC.